This TCR beta chain was captured by sequencing in a study of blood T cell repertoires in COVID-19. As for the study in general: Two negative PCRs, clearance, or symptom resolution characterized the recovered Cohort 3 donors.

In germline, CDR1 is LNHNV, CDR2 YYDKDF (reference sequence). The CDR3 spans 13 residues. Trimming cost V 4 bases and J 6 bases; bases outside gene matches: 4. In the original analysis: For nucleated cells, counts were estimated from reference gene primer amplification. The repertoire was sequenced with immunoSEQ multiplex PCR; TCRdb's copy has only in-frame clones and lacks some. V and J calls and clone size are as listed in that table; D and trimming were resolved from the DNA. The sample consists of approximately 190,000 clones, about 86% of them appearing once. Participant ages covered about 18 to 89 years across 24 US areas.

This chain connects TRBV15 to TRBJ1-1; 8 bases fit TRBD1. The clonotype originates from a woman between 35 and 50 years old in a cohort exposed to, infected with or recovered from COVID-19 (not recorded which). Input material: PBMCs or T cells enriched from blood (not recorded which). The CDR3 nucleotides are TGTGCCACCAGCATGAGGACAGGGCCTGAAGCTTTCTTT. It translates to CATSMRTGPEAFF.